The sequence of this T cell receptor (beta chain) was determined in a study of OX40 agonist ivuxolimab in advanced cancers. V gave up 3 bases and J gave up 7 bases, with 7 bases separating them. The CDR3 loop spans 11 amino acids. Germline loops: CDR1 SGHDN, CDR2 FVKESK. With autoimmune disease history or systemic immunosuppression, patients were excluded. Measured with immunoSEQ multiplex PCR; TCRdb has only the in-frame clones, and not every one. Counted here are 50,000 to 70,000 clones, 80% to 90% occurring once; the ten biggest clones make up about 13%. The sequences come from CD4+ or CD8+ T cells sorted from blood, collected in a trial of the OX40 agonist ivuxolimab. V usage is TRBV14 and J usage is TRBJ2-7; D is ambiguous. The origin of this receptor is an adult with an advanced solid tumor such as melanoma, head and neck, liver or kidney cancer. Written as DNA, the CDR3 is TGTGCCAGCAGCCAGGCTTCGGAGCAGTACTTC. It codes for CASSQASEQYF.